A single T cell receptor beta chain is shown here with its context. What it binds is unknown. This entry comes from a study of cytomegalovirus exposure and HLA in healthy donors. Study-level points and caveats: The investigators catalogued some 150 TCR beta chains as cytomegalovirus-associated.

The PCR had 60 Vbeta and 13 Jbeta primers. TCRdb's copy holds only in-frame clones and misses some; the assay was immunoSEQ multiplex PCR. Counted here are approximately 75,000 clones, 65% to 90% occurring once; the ten biggest clones make up under 20%. Germline values: CDR1 SGHRS, CDR2 YFSETQ. This CDR3 has 17 amino acids. J was trimmed by 4 bases and V by 4 bases; bases with no gene match: 11. This TCR was sampled from a man aged 70-80 years in good health and CMV-seropositive. Sequenced input: PBMCs. The chain joins TRBV5-1 to TRBJ2-2; 9 bases line up with TRBD2. DNA of the CDR3: TGCGCCAGCAGCCTCCCCGCGGGAGGGGGCAGCACCGGGGAGCTGTTTTTT. This codes for CASSLPAGGGSTGELFF.